The 28 T cell receptor beta chains given below trace back to one sample, sequenced in a study of T cell responses to AZD1222 COVID-19 vaccine. Data came from immunoSEQ multiplex PCR; TCRdb stores just in-frame clones and leaves some out. The data show about 100,000 clones, 88% seen once. The sequencing used peripheral blood, collected on day 0 of AZD1222 vaccination. These TCRs come from an adult in good health.

This chain joins TRBV7-9 and TRBJ1-1; unclear D gene. Trimming took off 7 bases at V and 10 bases at J, with 13 bases between the two ends. The germline V gene encodes CDR1 SEHNR and CDR2 FQNEAQ (reference sequence). This CDR3 is built from 11 residues. This CDR3 reads CASTAMDLAFF. The CDR3 DNA sequence: TGTGCCAGCACCGCAATGGATCTAGCTTTCTTT.

The chain uses TRBV11-1 and TRBJ1-6; the match to TRBD1 covers 8 bases. This CDR3 contains 15 residues. Germline V gene lookup returns CDR1 SGHAT and CDR2 FQDESV (reference sequence). J was trimmed by 4 bases and V by 4 bases; bases with no gene match: 3. The CDR3 region has the DNA TGTGCCAGCAGCTATCGACAGGGGTATAATTCACCCCTCCACTTT. Its protein product is CASSYRQGYNSPLHF.

This clone was recorded a few times. The V and J genes are TRBV6-4 and TRBJ2-1; 9 bases are shared with TRBD1. V shed 2 bases and J 7 bases; nucleotides not matched to a gene: 6. The CDR3 consists of 15 residues. Germline assignment: CDR1 MRHNA and CDR2 SNTAGT. CDR3 in DNA: TGTGCCAGCAGTGACAGGAGCGGGACAGGGAATGAGCAGTTCTTC. Its translation: CASSDRSGTGNEQFF.

This clone was found a few times. The gene calls are TRBV7-2 and TRBJ2-7; 10 bases map to TRBD2. The CDR3 is 14 amino acids. V lost 5 bases to trimming and J lost 0 bases; unmatched junction nucleotides: 1. CDR1 SGHTA and CDR2 FQGNSA come from the germline V gene. CDR3 amino acids: CASSPSGSSYEQYF. The CDR3 DNA sequence: TGTGCCAGCAGCCCTAGCGGGAGCTCCTACGAGCAGTACTTC.

The chain employs TRBV30 and TRBJ1-3, with a possible D match to TRBD1 (6 bases). CDR1 GTSNPN and CDR2 SVGIG come from the germline V gene (reference sequence). The CDR3 length is 12 residues. CDR3 loop: CALDSSGNTIYF. CDR3 in DNA: TGTGCTTTGGACAGCTCTGGAAACACCATATATTTT.

The J gene is TRBJ1-2, the V gene TRBV9; the D is unclear. Looked up from germline, CDR1 is SGDLS and CDR2 is YYNGEE. V gave up 4 bases and J gave up 3 bases, with 19 bases separating them. CDR3 size: 16 residues. The CDR3 loop is CASSQSGLNLDYGYTF. CDR3 DNA: TGTGCCAGCAGCCAGTCCGGACTGAACTTGGACTATGGCTACACCTTC.

V gene TRBV5-4 combines with J gene TRBJ1-2; D not certain. The CDR3 sequence is 13 residues long. CDR1 is SGHNT, CDR2 YYREEE, per germline (reference sequence). V shed 3 bases and J shed 7 bases, with 13 bases lying between them. The CDR3 sequence is CASSSDPGVGYTF. The CDR3 region has the DNA TGTGCCAGCAGCTCGGACCCCGGGGTTGGCTACACCTTC.

J is TRBJ2-7 and V is TRBV6-1, with D perhaps matching TRBD1 or TRBD2 (6 bases each). V dropped 2 bases and J dropped 6 bases, with 11 bases sitting between them. The CDR3 has 13 residues. Germline V gives CDR1 MNHNS, CDR2 SASEGT. The CDR3, as DNA: TGTGCCAGCAGTGAACGGGGGCGACGCGAGCAGTACTTC. Its protein is CASSERGRREQYF.

The chain carries TRBV24-1 and TRBJ1-2; unclear D gene. Germline V CDR1 and CDR2: KGHDR, SFDVKD. The V and J ends lost 4 bases and 6 bases respectively, with 14 bases between them. The CDR3 extends over 14 amino acids. The chain's CDR3 is CATSETGRKDGYTF. As DNA, the CDR3 is TGTGCCACCAGTGAAACCGGACGGAAAGATGGCTACACCTTC.

CDR3 in amino acids: CASSQTWTVNNEQFF. In DNA form, the CDR3 reads TGTGCCAGCAGTCAAACTTGGACGGTCAACAATGAGCAGTTCTTC. This chain uses TRBV6-5 with TRBJ2-1; D gene unclear. The CDR3 runs 15 residues. Trimming cost V 5 bases and J 5 bases, with 16 bases left between them. From germline, CDR1 is MNHEY and CDR2 SVGAGI.

The chain has TRBV7-2 and TRBJ1-3; 8 bases map to TRBD1. Trimming took 2 bases from V and 0 from J; bases not matched to a gene: 12. CDR3 length equals 19 residues. Germline CDR1 and CDR2: SGHTA and FQGNSA. Here the CDR3 reads CASSLMAGGGTFSGNTIYF. CDR3 bases: TGTGCCAGCAGCTTAATGGCAGGGGGCGGGACATTCTCTGGAAACACCATATATTTT.

J is TRBJ1-1 and V is TRBV24-1, with 7 nucleotides matching TRBD1. The J segment lost 10 bases and the V segment lost 4 bases, leaving 8 bases of the junction unmatched. The CDR3 has 13 amino acids. Germline V lookup: CDR1 KGHDR, CDR2 SFDVKD. CDR3 in DNA: TGTGCCACCAGTGAACCCAAGACAGGGAGAGCTTTCTTT. Translation gives CATSEPKTGRAFF.

The chain employs TRBV25-1 and TRBJ2-7; 11 nucleotides agree with TRBD2. This CDR3 contains 15 residues. CDR1 and CDR2 from the germline V gene are MGHDK and SYGVNS. Trimming cost V 1 base and J 3 bases; bases outside gene matches: 2. The DNA for the CDR3 is TGTGCCAGCAGTGAATCCCTAGCGGGAGGCTACGAGCAGTACTTC. This gives the protein CASSESLAGGYEQYF.

The J gene is TRBJ1-2, the V gene TRBV7-9; D unresolved. CDR3 size: 14 residues. V lost 1 base, J lost 3 bases, and 9 bases lay in between. Germline CDR1 and CDR2: SEHNR and FQNEAQ (reference sequence). The DNA of the CDR3 is TGTGCCAGCAGCTTAGAGGCAGATTACTATGGCTACACCTTC. Translated: CASSLEADYYGYTF.

The CDR3 DNA reads TGTGCCAGCAGTTTAGGGGGGAGGAACACCGGGGAGCTGTTTTTT. Translated, it gives CASSLGGRNTGELFF. The V and J genes are TRBV28 and TRBJ2-2, with D perhaps TRBD2 (6 bases). The CDR3 has 15 residues. CDR1 and CDR2 from the germline V gene are MDHEN and SYDVKM. Trimming pared 2 bases from V and 1 base from J, leaving 8 bases between.

V and J are TRBV28 and TRBJ1-5; 8 bases map to TRBD1. The V and J ends lost 4 bases and 5 bases, in that order; junction bases with no gene match: 4. Germline CDR1 MDHEN, CDR2 SYDVKM. CDR3 length: 14 amino acids. CDR3 residues: CASSSQQGDQPQHF. CDR3 sequence (DNA): TGTGCCAGCAGTTCTCAACAGGGGGATCAGCCCCAGCATTTT.

The gene calls are TRBV7-3 and TRBJ2-1; 12 nucleotides match TRBD2. V trimming: 5 bases; J trimming: 10 bases; junction bases outside the gene matches: 6. The CDR3 runs 14 residues. Germline V CDR1 and CDR2: SGHTA, FQGTGA. The CDR3 bases are TGTGCCAGCAGCCGGACTAGCGGGGACATCGAGCAGTTCTTC. Amino acids: CASSRTSGDIEQFF. Full variable domain (remainder filled in from reference TRBV7-3 and TRBJ2-1): GAGVSQTPSNKVTEKGKYVELRCDPISGHTALYWYRQSLGQGPEFLIYFQGTGAADDSGLPNDRFFAVRPEGSVSTLKIQRTERGDSAVYLCASSRTSGDIEQFFGPGTRLTVL.

This sequence joins TRBV7-2 and TRBJ2-5; D remains unclear. CDR1 is SGHTA and CDR2 is FQGNSA in the germline V gene. The CDR3 has 14 amino acids. Between the trimmed V and J ends, which lost 1 base and 9 bases, there was a span of 15 bases. Written as DNA, the CDR3 is TGTGCCAGCAGCTTAGGCGTCGAGAAAACGGCCCAGTACTTC. As protein: CASSLGVEKTAQYF.

The genes are TRBV15 and TRBJ1-1; 9 nucleotides align to TRBD1. Germline V gives CDR1 LNHNV, CDR2 YYDKDF (reference sequence). The CDR3 contains 16 residues. Unmatched junction bases numbered 10, after V lost 4 bases and J lost 4 bases. In nucleotides, the CDR3 is TGTGCCACCAGCAAAGGGACAGGGCGGGGGACCACTGAAGCTTTCTTT. Translated, it gives CATSKGTGRGTTEAFF.

This clone has a handful of counts. The J gene is TRBJ2-2, the V gene TRBV28; D ambiguous. CDR1 is MDHEN and CDR2 is SYDVKM in the germline V gene. The CDR3 covers 15 residues. Trimming pared 3 bases from V and 3 bases from J, leaving 11 bases between. CDR3 sequence reads: CASSLLQTDTGELFF. For the CDR3, the DNA is TGTGCCAGCAGTTTGTTACAGACCGACACCGGGGAGCTGTTTTTT.

This chain joins TRBV18 and TRBJ1-4, with 9 positions matching TRBD1. There are 13 residues in the CDR3. Germline lookup yields CDR1 KGHSH and CDR2 LQKENI. Trimming took 6 bases from V and 8 from J; bases not matched to a gene: 4. CDR3: CASSGQGNEKLFF. The CDR3 nucleotides are TGTGCCAGCTCCGGACAGGGGAACGAAAAACTGTTTTTT.

The chain recombines TRBV7-2 with TRBJ2-4; the D gene is possibly TRBD2 (5 bases). This CDR3 spans 15 amino acids. V gave up 2 bases and J gave up 8 bases, with 16 bases separating them. Germline lookup yields CDR1 SGHTA and CDR2 FQGNSA. The CDR3 coding sequence is TGTGCCAGCAGCTTATCTAGGGAGCTCAGAGACATTCAGTACTTC. Encoded protein: CASSLSRELRDIQYF. Together with reference TRBV7-2 and TRBJ2-4, the CDR3 gives the full variable domain: GAGVSQSPSNKVTEKGKDVELRCDPISGHTALYWYRQSLGQGLEFLIYFQGNSAPDKSGLPSDRFSAERTGGSVSTLTIQRTQQEDSAVYLCASSLSRELRDIQYFGAGTRLSVL.

V is TRBV4-2 and J is TRBJ2-1; 9 bases line up with TRBD2. The junction had 0 bases not matched to a gene; V was cut back by 2 bases and J by 10 bases. The CDR3 has 12 amino acids. Germline V CDR1 and CDR2: LGHNA, YNFKEQ. The CDR3 spells CASSQLAGEQFF. The CDR3 region has the DNA TGTGCCAGCAGCCAACTAGCGGGAGAGCAGTTCTTC.

The V call is TRBV27, the J call TRBJ2-2; TRBD1 aligns across 9 bases. The CDR3 length is 17 residues. V was pared by 5 bases and J by 2 bases, with 9 bases of the junction left unmatched. Germline CDR1 MNHEY, CDR2 SMNVEV (reference sequence). The CDR3 bases are TGTGCCAGCAGTCGGGGACAGGGCATGAGTAACACCGGGGAGCTGTTTTTT. Protein sequence: CASSRGQGMSNTGELFF.

J is TRBJ2-7 and V is TRBV4-2, with D maybe TRBD1 (6 bases). The CDR3 consists of 16 residues. The V and J ends lost 3 bases and 2 bases respectively, with 17 bases between them. Germline V gene sequence: CDR1 LGHNA, CDR2 YNFKEQ. The CDR3 reads CASSQTQTGPAYEQYF. The CDR3 nucleotides read TGTGCCAGCAGCCAGACGCAAACAGGGCCGGCCTACGAGCAGTACTTC.

The CDR3 bases are TGTGCCAGCTCACCGAGTGGAGGGGGGGCCACTGAAGCTTTCTTT. Its translation is CASSPSGGGATEAFF. The gene calls are TRBV18 and TRBJ1-1, with D perhaps TRBD1 (6 bases). Trimming pared 3 bases from V and 4 bases from J, leaving 15 bases between. The germline V gene encodes CDR1 KGHSH and CDR2 LQKENI. The CDR3 sequence is 15 residues long.

V is TRBV7-2 and J is TRBJ2-7; D remains unclear. CDR1 SGHTA and CDR2 FQGNSA come from the germline V gene. Trimming shortened V by 1 base and J by 3 bases, and 10 bases separated the two germline ends. This CDR3 is 14 amino acids long. CDR3 amino acids: CASSLVTGNYEQYF. The CDR3 region has the DNA TGTGCCAGCAGCTTAGTTACCGGAAACTACGAGCAGTACTTC. The full variable domain, with the rest looked up from reference TRBV7-2 and TRBJ2-7, is GAGVSQSPSNKVTEKGKDVELRCDPISGHTALYWYRQSLGQGLEFLIYFQGNSAPDKSGLPSDRFSAERTGGSVSTLTIQRTQQEDSAVYLCASSLVTGNYEQYFGPGTRLTVT.

V and J are TRBV7-9 and TRBJ2-5, with D perhaps matching TRBD2 (7 bases). Germline CDR1 SEHNR, CDR2 FQNEAQ (reference sequence). The CDR3 runs 17 residues. Trimming left V 5 bases short and J 5 bases short, with 24 bases between. CDR3 region: CASSPSRVGGRLETQYF. The CDR3 DNA reads TGTGCCAGCAGCCCATCGCGGGTGGGGGGGCGCTTGGAGACCCAGTACTTC.